This is a list of T cell receptor beta chains from one sample in a study of identical twins. TCRdb processed the 5' RACE reads anew with MiXCR; each CDR3 protein has one entry. Among approximately 690,000 distinct CDR3 sequences, less than 7% were seen once, and the ten largest hold approximately 1.6%. Sequences were obtained from naive T cells sorted from blood. These receptors were collected from a man between 18 and 35 years old in good health. The conserved cysteine and the conserved F or W are not part of the CDR3 here. D genes are given only for firm matches.

d_call: TRBD1
v_call: TRBV11-2
j_call: TRBJ2-1
cdr3_aa: ASRDRSLLQF

d_call: TRBD2
v_call: TRBV4-2
j_call: TRBJ2-1
cdr3_aa: ASSPSRTSGRSNEQF

d_call: NA
v_call: TRBV28
j_call: TRBJ1-3
cdr3_aa: ASSPGNSGNTIY

d_call: TRBD2
v_call: TRBV20-1
j_call: TRBJ2-1
cdr3_aa: SARAGGSDSGRANEQF

d_call: NA
v_call: TRBV4-3
j_call: TRBJ2-2
cdr3_aa: ASSQGRGGTGELF

d_call: NA
v_call: TRBV28
j_call: TRBJ2-3
cdr3_aa: ASSDQSGTDTQY

d_call: NA
v_call: TRBV28
j_call: TRBJ2-5
cdr3_aa: ASSAPGEETQY

d_call: NA
v_call: TRBV4-1
j_call: TRBJ1-1
cdr3_aa: ASSDQGLETEAF

d_call: NA
v_call: TRBV6-1
j_call: TRBJ2-1
cdr3_aa: ASAPRTWNEQF

d_call: TRBD1
v_call: TRBV19
j_call: TRBJ1-2
cdr3_aa: ASSIRQGSYYT

d_call: NA
v_call: TRBV10-3
j_call: TRBJ2-5
cdr3_aa: ASFGGLQETQY

d_call: TRBD1
v_call: TRBV7-2
j_call: TRBJ2-7
cdr3_aa: ASSRSGQKYEQY

d_call: TRBD1
v_call: TRBV15
j_call: TRBJ2-5
cdr3_aa: ATSTGGQETQY

d_call: NA
v_call: TRBV3-1
j_call: TRBJ2-2
cdr3_aa: ASSQDPAFYQELF

d_call: TRBD1
v_call: TRBV24-1
j_call: TRBJ2-7
cdr3_aa: ATSGDRGDEQY

d_call: TRBD1
v_call: TRBV10-3
j_call: TRBJ2-1
cdr3_aa: AIMAGQGYNEQF

d_call: TRBD2
v_call: TRBV15
j_call: TRBJ2-1
cdr3_aa: ATSGGGVIYNEQF

d_call: TRBD1
v_call: TRBV10-2
j_call: TRBJ1-2
cdr3_aa: ASSESVDRGSIVGGYT

d_call: TRBD2
v_call: TRBV20-1
j_call: TRBJ2-1
cdr3_aa: SAGLAGGPGNEQF

d_call: TRBD2
v_call: TRBV4-1
j_call: TRBJ2-3
cdr3_aa: ASSQVAGTRDTQY

d_call: TRBD2
v_call: TRBV12-3/TRBV12-4
j_call: TRBJ2-5
cdr3_aa: ASSLTLAGGPEETQY

d_call: TRBD2
v_call: TRBV27
j_call: TRBJ2-3
cdr3_aa: ASSLSWAGGHTDTQY

d_call: NA
v_call: TRBV28
j_call: TRBJ2-7
cdr3_aa: ASSLTVEGLRNEQY

d_call: NA
v_call: TRBV20-1
j_call: TRBJ1-5
cdr3_aa: SAGWAGGGNQPQH

d_call: TRBD2
v_call: TRBV7-9
j_call: TRBJ2-1
cdr3_aa: ASSYPGGSSDEQF